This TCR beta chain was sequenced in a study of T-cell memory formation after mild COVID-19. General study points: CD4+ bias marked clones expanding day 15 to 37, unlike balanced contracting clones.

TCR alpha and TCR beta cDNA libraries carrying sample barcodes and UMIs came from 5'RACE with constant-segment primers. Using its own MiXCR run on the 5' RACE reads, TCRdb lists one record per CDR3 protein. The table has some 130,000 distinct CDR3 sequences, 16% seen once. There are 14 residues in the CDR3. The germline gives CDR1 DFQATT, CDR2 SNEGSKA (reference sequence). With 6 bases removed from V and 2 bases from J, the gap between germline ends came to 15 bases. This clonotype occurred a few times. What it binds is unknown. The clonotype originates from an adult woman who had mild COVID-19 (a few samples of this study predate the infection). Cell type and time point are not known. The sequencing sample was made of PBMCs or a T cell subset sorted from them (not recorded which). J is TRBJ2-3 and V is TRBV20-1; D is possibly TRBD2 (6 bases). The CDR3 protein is CSAPGLFNTDTQYF. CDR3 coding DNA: TGCAGTGCACCGGGACTCTTCAACACAGATACGCAGTATTTT.